The rows below give T cell receptor beta chains drawn from one sample of a study of shared clonotypes between healthy human individuals. Sequencing was performed with immunoSEQ multiplex PCR; in TCRdb, only in-frame clones are kept and a portion is missing. Among over a million clones listed, about 80% were seen once. What was sequenced was memory CD4+ T cells from PBMCs. Source of these receptors: a man younger than 30 in good health. Some clones in this sample may be carry-over from other donors' samples. The CDR3 runs from the conserved cysteine through the conserved F or W. A D gene is named only where the DNA matches it firmly. Some rows mark clone size as missing; the rest say once, few, many or name a class of expanded clone.

CDR3: CASSRKGSYEQYF
DNA: TGTGCCAGCAGCCGCAAGGGCTCCTACGAGCAGTACTTC
J: TRBJ2-7
V: TRBV7-9
size: NA
D: NA

CDR3: CASSLTGDMYRETQYF
DNA: TGTGCCAGCAGCTTAACAGGGGATATGTACCGAGAGACCCAGTACTTC
J: TRBJ2-5
V: TRBV7-7
size: NA
D: TRBD1

CDR3: CASSLLAGGETQYF
DNA: TGTGCCAGCAGTTTATTGGCAGGGGGAGAGACCCAGTACTTC
J: TRBJ2-5
V: TRBV28
size: once
D: TRBD1

CDR3: CASSQRTGNYEQYF
DNA: TGTGCCAGCAGTCAGAGGACGGGAAACTACGAGCAGTACTTC
J: TRBJ2-7
V: TRBV7-2
size: NA
D: NA

CDR3: CASSSTSGANVLTF
DNA: TGCGCCAGCAGCTCCACCTCTGGGGCCAACGTCCTGACTTTC
J: TRBJ2-6
V: TRBV5-1
size: NA
D: NA

CDR3: CASSRTGGYYEQYF
DNA: TGTGCCAGCAGTCGGACAGGGGGATACTACGAGCAGTACTTC
J: TRBJ2-7
V: TRBV28
size: NA
D: TRBD1

CDR3: CASNSRTGGNTIYF
DNA: TGTGCCAGCAACTCCCGGACGGGCGGAAACACCATATATTTT
J: TRBJ1-3
V: TRBV6-1
size: NA
D: NA

CDR3: CAIGVGISYNEQFF
DNA: TGTGCCATCGGGGTGGGGATCTCCTACAATGAGCAGTTCTTC
J: TRBJ2-1
V: TRBV6-5
size: NA
D: NA

CDR3: CASSQGSHSNQPQHF
DNA: TGCGCCAGCAGCCAAGGCAGTCATAGCAATCAGCCCCAGCATTTT
J: TRBJ1-5
V: TRBV4-1
size: once
D: NA

CDR3: CAIMEGDRGADTQYF
DNA: TGTGCCATCATGGAGGGGGACAGGGGGGCAGATACGCAGTATTTT
J: TRBJ2-3
V: TRBV10-3
size: NA
D: TRBD1

CDR3: CASSFLSSRGRAGETQYF
DNA: TGCGCCAGCAGCTTCTTATCCTCTCGCGGGAGGGCCGGAGAGACCCAGTACTTC
J: TRBJ2-5
V: TRBV5-1
size: NA
D: TRBD2

CDR3: CASSLHRESYEQYF
DNA: TGTGCCAGCAGCTTGCACAGGGAAAGCTACGAGCAGTACTTC
J: TRBJ2-7
V: TRBV5-5
size: NA
D: NA

CDR3: CASSRQTSGVYEQYF
DNA: TGTGCCAGCAGCCGGCAGACTAGCGGAGTTTACGAGCAGTACTTC
J: TRBJ2-7
V: TRBV4-2
size: NA
D: TRBD2

CDR3: CASKGQGGVQETQYF
DNA: TGTGCCAGCAAAGGACAGGGAGGCGTTCAAGAGACCCAGTACTTC
J: TRBJ2-5
V: TRBV2
size: NA
D: TRBD1

CDR3: CASTQLKGGSETQYF
DNA: TGTGCCAGCACCCAATTGAAAGGGGGCAGTGAGACCCAGTACTTC
J: TRBJ2-5
V: TRBV28
size: NA
D: TRBD1

CDR3: CASSSLGREQYF
DNA: TGTGCCAGCAGCTCCTTGGGGCGCGAGCAGTACTTC
J: TRBJ2-7
V: TRBV7-9
size: NA
D: NA

CDR3: CASSLMVAGEGEQFF
DNA: TGTGCCAGCAGCTTGATGGTAGCGGGAGAAGGGGAGCAGTTCTTC
J: TRBJ2-1
V: TRBV7-3
size: once
D: TRBD2

CDR3: CASSLIRAQDGYTF
DNA: TGTGCCAGCAGTTTAATCCGGGCCCAAGATGGCTACACCTTC
J: TRBJ1-2
V: TRBV9
size: NA
D: NA

CDR3: CASSPQRETQYF
DNA: TGTGCCAGCAGCCCCCAGAGGGAGACCCAGTACTTC
J: TRBJ2-5
V: TRBV7-2
size: NA
D: NA

CDR3: CASGWTGYNEQFF
DNA: TGTGCCAGCGGATGGACTGGATACAATGAGCAGTTCTTC
J: TRBJ2-1
V: TRBV5-4
size: NA
D: NA

CDR3: CASSLDTPNYGYTF
DNA: TGCGCCAGCAGCCTGGACACCCCTAACTATGGCTACACCTTC
J: TRBJ1-2
V: TRBV5-1
size: NA
D: NA

CDR3: CAWSPAREKLFF
DNA: TGTGCCTGGAGTCCCGCTCGTGAAAAACTGTTTTTT
J: TRBJ1-4
V: TRBV30
size: NA
D: NA

CDR3: CASSPLPNTSGNNIQYF
DNA: TGTGCCAGCTCACCCCTTCCAAATACTAGCGGGAACAACATTCAGTACTTC
J: TRBJ2-4
V: TRBV18
size: NA
D: TRBD2

CDR3: CASSPSRNTGELFF
DNA: TGTGCCAGCAGCCCCTCGCGAAACACCGGGGAGCTGTTTTTT
J: TRBJ2-2
V: TRBV7-7
size: NA
D: NA

CDR3: CASRYREGVGPQHF
DNA: TGTGCCAGCAGGTATAGGGAGGGTGTGGGGCCCCAGCATTTT
J: TRBJ1-5
V: TRBV2
size: NA
D: NA

CDR3: CASSLALAWQVDYEQYF
DNA: TGCGCCAGCAGCTTGGCCCTGGCGTGGCAGGTGGACTACGAGCAGTACTTC
J: TRBJ2-7
V: TRBV5-1
size: NA
D: NA

CDR3: CASSQGLTTADTQYF
DNA: TGCGCCAGCAGCCAAGGTCTTACCACGGCAGATACGCAGTATTTT
J: TRBJ2-3
V: TRBV4-1
size: NA
D: NA

CDR3: CASSRLMGQPQHF
DNA: TGTGCCAGCAGTCGCCTTATGGGGCAGCCCCAGCATTTT
J: TRBJ1-5
V: TRBV2
size: few
D: NA

CDR3: CASSLAGVITDTQYF
DNA: TGTGCCAGCAGTCTAGCGGGAGTAATTACAGATACGCAGTATTTT
J: TRBJ2-3
V: TRBV5-6
size: NA
D: TRBD2

CDR3: CASSSGLAGETQYF
DNA: TGTGCCAGCAGCTCTGGACTAGCGGGAGAGACCCAGTACTTC
J: TRBJ2-5
V: TRBV7-9
size: NA
D: TRBD2

CDR3: CASSLRKDGAFF
DNA: TGTGCCAGCAGCTTACGTAAGGACGGAGCTTTCTTT
J: TRBJ1-1
V: TRBV11-2
size: NA
D: NA

CDR3: CASSEARGLNTEAFF
DNA: TGCGCCAGCAGTGAAGCCCGGGGGCTGAACACTGAAGCTTTCTTT
J: TRBJ1-1
V: TRBV10-1
size: NA
D: NA

CDR3: CAGRGFGTEAFF
DNA: TGTGCCGGCAGGGGTTTTGGCACTGAAGCTTTCTTT
J: TRBJ1-1
V: TRBV7-9
size: NA
D: NA

CDR3: CASSVTGAGETQYF
DNA: TGTGCCAGCAGCGTAACAGGGGCGGGAGAGACCCAGTACTTC
J: TRBJ2-5
V: TRBV6-6
size: NA
D: TRBD1

CDR3: CASSENGGTSTDTQYF
DNA: TGTGCCAGCAGTGAAAACGGCGGGACTAGCACAGATACGCAGTATTTT
J: TRBJ2-3
V: TRBV2
size: NA
D: NA

CDR3: CAWSPDIPSTDTQYF
DNA: TGTGCCTGGAGTCCGGACATACCTAGCACAGATACGCAGTATTTT
J: TRBJ2-3
V: TRBV30
size: few
D: NA

CDR3: CASSQEGLGNTIYF
DNA: TGCGCCAGCAGCCAAGAGGGACTTGGAAACACCATATATTTT
J: TRBJ1-3
V: TRBV4-1
size: NA
D: NA

CDR3: CAISGTSGSYEQYF
DNA: TGTGCCATCAGCGGGACTAGCGGGAGCTACGAGCAGTACTTC
J: TRBJ2-7
V: TRBV10-3
size: NA
D: TRBD2

CDR3: CATSREGYGYTF
DNA: TGTGCCACCAGCAGAGAGGGATATGGCTACACCTTC
J: TRBJ1-2
V: TRBV15
size: NA
D: NA

CDR3: CASSLGGYSTDTQYF
DNA: TGTGCCAGCAGCTTAGGAGGTTACAGCACAGATACGCAGTATTTT
J: TRBJ2-3
V: TRBV7-9
size: NA
D: NA

CDR3: CASSVGHLGTEAFF
DNA: TGTGCCAGCAGCGTAGGACACCTCGGCACTGAAGCTTTCTTT
J: TRBJ1-1
V: TRBV7-3
size: NA
D: NA

CDR3: CASSGTYTGELFF
DNA: TGTGCCAGCAGTGGCACCTACACCGGGGAGCTGTTTTTT
J: TRBJ2-2
V: TRBV2
size: NA
D: NA

CDR3: CASGAKGRGGEKLFF
DNA: TGTGCCAGCGGGGCCAAAGGCCGGGGCGGTGAAAAACTGTTTTTT
J: TRBJ1-4
V: TRBV28
size: NA
D: NA

CDR3: CASSGAGRDEQFF
DNA: TGTGCCAGCAGCGGGGCTGGTAGGGATGAGCAGTTCTTC
J: TRBJ2-1
V: TRBV9
size: NA
D: NA

CDR3: CASSFIAGGNGAYEQYF
DNA: TGTGCCAGCAGCTTCATAGCGGGAGGTAATGGGGCCTACGAGCAGTACTTC
J: TRBJ2-7
V: TRBV7-2
size: NA
D: TRBD2

CDR3: CASSPSGGANVLTF
DNA: TGTGCCAGCAGCCCATCAGGTGGGGCCAACGTCCTGACTTTC
J: TRBJ2-6
V: TRBV5-4
size: NA
D: NA

CDR3: CASSFRTSGRYNEQFF
DNA: TGTGCCAGCAGCTTCCGGACTAGCGGGAGGTACAATGAGCAGTTCTTC
J: TRBJ2-1
V: TRBV7-9
size: NA
D: TRBD2

CDR3: CASSVSMNTEAFF
DNA: TGTGCCAGCAGTGTGTCCATGAACACTGAAGCTTTCTTT
J: TRBJ1-1
V: TRBV25-1
size: few
D: NA

CDR3: CASSEGGGYEQYF
DNA: TGCGCCAGCAGTGAGGGGGGCGGGTACGAGCAGTACTTC
J: TRBJ2-7
V: TRBV10-1
size: NA
D: NA

CDR3: CASSIDSQSSYEQYF
DNA: TGTGCCAGTAGTATAGACAGCCAAAGCTCCTACGAGCAGTACTTC
J: TRBJ2-7
V: TRBV19
size: NA
D: NA

CDR3: CASSQDSLAGLAPWELFF
DNA: TGTGCCAGCAGCCAAGATAGTCTCGCAGGACTAGCTCCTTGGGAGCTGTTTTTT
J: TRBJ2-2
V: TRBV4-2
size: NA
D: TRBD2